The 29 T cell receptor beta chains below come from one sample, sequenced in a study of cytomegalovirus exposure and HLA in healthy donors. A multiplex PCR was run with 60 Vbeta primers and 13 Jbeta primers. Here immunoSEQ multiplex PCR was the method, and the copy in TCRdb shows in-frame clones only, minus some. The sample has roughly 100,000 clones; roughly three quarters are singletons. The source material was PBMCs. The receptors were sampled from a man in his forties in good health and CMV-seronegative.

This chain connects TRBV29-1 to TRBJ2-7, with D perhaps matching TRBD2 (6 bases). Per germline, CDR1 SQVTM and CDR2 ANQGSEA. Between the trimmed V and J ends, which lost 1 base and 2 bases, there was a span of 9 bases. The CDR3 totals 13 residues. The CDR3 is CSVEGGDPYEQYF. CDR3 nucleotides: TGCAGCGTTGAAGGCGGGGACCCCTACGAGCAGTACTTC.

The V call is TRBV6-5, the J call TRBJ1-3; the match to TRBD1 covers 7 bases. The CDR3 extends over 16 amino acids. V gave up 0 bases and J gave up 0 bases; unmatched junction bases: 2. Germline-derived CDR1 and CDR2 are MNHEY and SVGAGI. CDR3 nucleotides: TGTGCCAGCAGTTACTCGGGACAGCACTCTGGAAACACCATATATTTT. This gives the protein CASSYSGQHSGNTIYF.

The CDR3 DNA reads as TGTGCCAGCAGCGGACGGACAGGAGGGAACACTGAAGCTTTCTTT. It is translated as CASSGRTGGNTEAFF. This chain connects TRBV7-8 to TRBJ1-1; 7 positions agree with TRBD1. J lost 1 base, V lost 5 bases, and 7 bases had no gene match. CDR3 length equals 15 residues. Per the germline V gene, CDR1 is SGHVS and CDR2 is FQNEAQ.

V usage is TRBV25-1 and J usage is TRBJ1-1, with a weak D call TRBD1 (5 bases). This CDR3 has 13 amino acids. Germline V gene sequence: CDR1 MGHDK, CDR2 SYGVNS. The ends were cut back, 4 bases at V and 4 bases at J, with 10 bases in the middle. The CDR3 reads CASSVRGGTEAFF. The CDR3 nucleotides are TGTGCCAGCAGTGTTCGGGGGGGCACTGAAGCTTTCTTT.

In this sample, this clone turned up a few times. CDR3 sequence (DNA): TGTGCCAGCAGCCCGGGGGTCGACGAGCAGTACTTC. It encodes CASSPGVDEQYF. The genes are TRBV9 and TRBJ2-7; TRBD2 might be the D (6 bases). CDR1 and CDR2 (germline): SGDLS, YYNGEE. The CDR3 spans 12 residues. Trimming pared 4 bases from V and 5 bases from J, leaving 10 bases between.

The chain combines TRBV6-5 with TRBJ2-1; TRBD2 aligns across 8 bases. This CDR3 has 16 residues. The germline CDR1 and CDR2 sequences are MNHEY and SVGAGI. Losses at the gene ends were 2 bases for V and 6 bases for J; bases not matched to a gene: 9. The CDR3 nucleotides read TGTGCCAGCAGTTACGGACTAGCAGGAGCTGGCAATGAGCAGTTCTTC. This codes for CASSYGLAGAGNEQFF.

The chain combines TRBV28 with TRBJ1-1; 12 bases line up with TRBD1. Per the germline V gene, CDR1 is MDHEN and CDR2 is SYDVKM. J was trimmed by 6 bases and V by 4 bases; bases with no gene match: 3. The CDR3 consists of 14 residues. CDR3 residues: CASSWGQGAAEAFF. In DNA, the CDR3 is TGTGCCAGCAGTTGGGGACAGGGGGCGGCTGAAGCTTTCTTT.

The chain recombines TRBV10-1 with TRBJ2-7; D is possibly TRBD1 (6 bases). The CDR3 length is 15 residues. Trimming shortened V by 4 bases and J by 2 bases, and 15 bases separated the two germline ends. The germline gives CDR1 WNHNN, CDR2 SYGVQD (reference sequence). This CDR3 reads CASSGSSGVTYEQYF. The CDR3 DNA is TGCGCCAGCAGTGGATCGTCAGGGGTCACCTACGAGCAGTACTTC.

V and J are TRBV9 and TRBJ2-3, with TRBD1 as a possible D gene (6 bases). The CDR3 sequence is 20 residues long. Germline V gene lookup returns CDR1 SGDLS and CDR2 YYNGEE. The V end was cut by 1 base, the J end by 1 base, with 25 bases between. The CDR3 protein is CASSVKDSGSGTWGTDTQYF. The CDR3 nucleotides are TGTGCCAGCAGCGTAAAAGATAGTGGATCCGGGACATGGGGCACAGATACGCAGTATTTT. Together with reference TRBV9 and TRBJ2-3, the CDR3 gives the full variable domain: DSGVTQTPKHLITATGQRVTLRCSPRSGDLSVYWYQQSLDQGLQFLIQYYNGEERAKGNILERFSAQQFPDLHSELNLSSLELGDSALYFCASSVKDSGSGTWGTDTQYFGPGTRLTVL.

The chain carries TRBV19 and TRBJ2-7; TRBD1 matches 9 bases. CDR1 is LNHDA, CDR2 SQIVND, per germline (reference sequence). This CDR3 region has 17 residues. J was trimmed by 0 bases and V by 4 bases; bases with no gene match: 10. The CDR3 reads CASSKGQGLIGSYEQYF. The CDR3 DNA is TGTGCCAGTAGTAAAGGACAGGGGCTCATAGGCTCCTACGAGCAGTACTTC.

The V call is TRBV28, the J call TRBJ1-4, with D perhaps TRBD1 (5 bases). The CDR3 is 15 residues long. Per the germline V gene, CDR1 is MDHEN and CDR2 is SYDVKM. Trimming removed 4 bases from V and 8 bases from J, with 17 bases in between. As DNA, the CDR3 is TGTGCCAGCAGTTCGGGGGGAGGGATGAGGGAAAAACTGTTTTTT. Translating gives CASSSGGGMREKLFF.

The J gene is TRBJ2-7, the V gene TRBV4-1; 8 positions match TRBD1. J gave up 6 bases and V 3 bases, and 7 bases lay outside the gene matches. Germline V CDR1 and CDR2: MGHRA, YSYEKL. The CDR3 totals 14 residues. The CDR3 region has the DNA TGCGCCAGCAGCCAGGGGACAGGAATTTCCGAGCAGTACTTC. It specifies CASSQGTGISEQYF.

The genes are TRBV19 and TRBJ1-4, with D perhaps TRBD1 (6 bases). From germline, CDR1 is LNHDA and CDR2 SQIVND (reference sequence). The CDR3 has 14 residues. V was pared by 5 bases and J by 6 bases, with 13 bases between. CDR3 bases: TGTGCCAGTAGTGCGGACAGTATGTATGAAAAACTGTTTTTT. Residues: CASSADSMYEKLFF.

The chain couples TRBV29-1 to TRBJ1-1; D remains unclear. Per the germline V gene, CDR1 is SQVTM and CDR2 is ANQGSEA. Trimming stripped 3 bases from V and 0 bases from J, with 8 bases between. This CDR3 spans 13 amino acids. The CDR3 loop reads CSVDAEVNTEAFF. In DNA, the CDR3 is TGCAGCGTTGATGCAGAAGTGAACACTGAAGCTTTCTTT.

This chain joins TRBV6-5 and TRBJ2-7; 7 bases match TRBD2. Germline CDR1 MNHEY, CDR2 SVGAGI. The CDR3 contains 13 residues. J gave up 1 base and V 7 bases, and 4 bases lay outside the gene matches. This CDR3 reads CASKRTSSYEQYF. CDR3 nucleotides: TGTGCCAGCAAGCGGACTAGTTCCTACGAGCAGTACTTC.

CDR3 bases: TGCGCCAGCAGCCAGCCGGGACTAGCGGGGGGGCGAGATACGCAGTATTTT. It encodes CASSQPGLAGGRDTQYF. V gene TRBV4-1 combines with J gene TRBJ2-3, with 16 nucleotides matching TRBD2. With 3 bases clipped from V and 5 bases from J, the junction kept 5 bases outside the gene matches. The CDR3 contains 17 residues. The germline V gene encodes CDR1 MGHRA and CDR2 YSYEKL.

The CDR3 DNA follows: TGTGCCAGCAGCCCGGACAGGGGAGTTCCCCGCGAAAAACTGTTTTTT. As protein: CASSPDRGVPREKLFF. The chain links TRBV11-3 to TRBJ1-4, with 9 positions matching TRBD1. With V trimmed by 5 bases and J by 8 bases, 12 bases remained unmatched. This CDR3 is built from 16 residues. CDR1 is SGHNT and CDR2 is YENEEA in the germline V gene.

The genes are TRBV28 and TRBJ1-3, with D possibly matching TRBD1 (6 bases). The length of the CDR3 is 15 residues. Germline V lookup: CDR1 MDHEN, CDR2 SYDVKM. V lost 2 bases and J 0 bases, leaving 8 bases between the germline ends. This CDR3 is CASSLNRASGNTIYF. The CDR3 DNA is TGTGCCAGCAGTTTAAACAGGGCCTCTGGAAACACCATATATTTT.

The chain has TRBV7-9 and TRBJ2-3; possible D gene TRBD1, 6 bases. The CDR3 runs to 15 residues. The germline V gene encodes CDR1 SEHNR and CDR2 FQNEAQ (reference sequence). V was pared by 5 bases and J by 2 bases, with 14 bases between. The CDR3 is CASSPPGQITDTQYF. The CDR3 region has the DNA TGTGCCAGCAGCCCACCGGGACAAATCACAGATACGCAGTATTTT.

This chain joins TRBV27 and TRBJ1-2; 9 positions match TRBD1. The germline V gene encodes CDR1 MNHEY and CDR2 SMNVEV (reference sequence). The CDR3 covers 17 residues. With V trimmed by 7 bases and J by 7 bases, 19 bases remained unmatched. CDR3 DNA sequence: TGTGCCAGCACGAACTACTACGGGACAGGGTTAGGCGGTGGCTACACCTTC. Translated, it gives CASTNYYGTGLGGGYTF.

This clone was seen only a few times. The rearrangement uses TRBV19 and TRBJ2-1; TRBD2 matches at 7 bases. The CDR3 is 14 residues long. CDR1 LNHDA and CDR2 SQIVND come from the germline V gene (reference sequence). V lost 4 bases and J lost 6; bases outside the gene matches: 6. In DNA, the CDR3 is TGTGCCAGTAGTAGGGCGGGAGTCCTCAATGAGCAGTTCTTC. Translated, it gives CASSRAGVLNEQFF.

This clone showed up just once. The chain has TRBV5-4 and TRBJ2-1; a possible D gene is TRBD1 (6 bases). The CDR3 is 17 residues long. Trimming stripped 5 bases from V and 5 bases from J, with 23 bases between. Germline values: CDR1 SGHNT, CDR2 YYREEE (reference sequence). The CDR3 region has the DNA TGTGCCAGCAGACCTCCCCGGACAGACGACAAGAACAATGAGCAGTTCTTC. Translating it yields CASRPPRTDDKNNEQFF.

The chain joins TRBV6-6 to TRBJ1-6, with TRBD1 matching 9 bases. CDR1 and CDR2 (germline): MNHNY, SVGAGI (reference sequence). The CDR3 length is 13 residues. Trimming removed 7 bases from V and 10 bases from J; junction bases left unmatched: 5. CDR3 loop: CASKGTGPSPLHF. The CDR3 DNA follows: TGTGCCAGCAAGGGGACAGGGCCCTCACCCCTCCACTTT.

J is TRBJ1-5 and V is TRBV2, with 10 bases fitting TRBD1. Trimming removed 4 bases from V and 2 bases from J; junction bases left unmatched: 5. The CDR3 length is 16 residues. Per germline, CDR1 SNHLY and CDR2 FYNNEI. CDR3 nucleotide sequence: TGTGCCAGCAGTGCGACAGGGGGCGCAGGCAATCAGCCCCAGCATTTT. Protein: CASSATGGAGNQPQHF.

This chain links TRBV6-5 with TRBJ2-7; perhaps TRBD2 as D (7 bases). The CDR3 has 15 residues. The V end was cut by 0 bases, the J end by 7 bases, with 16 bases between. Germline V gene lookup returns CDR1 MNHEY and CDR2 SVGAGI. The CDR3 loop is CASSYSNGGALEQYF. The CDR3 DNA is TGTGCCAGCAGTTACTCGAATGGGGGGGCGTTGGAGCAGTACTTC.

The chain has TRBV2 and TRBJ2-1; the match to TRBD2 covers 7 bases. In germline, CDR1 is SNHLY, CDR2 FYNNEI. CDR3 size: 20 residues. V lost 6 bases, J lost 4 bases, and 24 bases stayed unmatched. CDR3 residues: CASSQRREMAIQRGYNEQFF. CDR3 nucleotides: TGTGCCAGCAGCCAACGCAGGGAAATGGCGATACAGCGGGGTTACAATGAGCAGTTCTTC.

This clone showed up just a few times. CDR3 coding DNA: TGTGCCAGCAGCCCGCTTATGGGACGACAGGGTCAGGACACTGAAGCTTTCTTT. Protein product: CASSPLMGRQGQDTEAFF. The V call is TRBV7-9, the J call TRBJ1-1, with TRBD1 identical over 7 bases. The CDR3 sequence is 18 residues long. In germline, CDR1 is SEHNR, CDR2 FQNEAQ (reference sequence). The V and J ends lost 5 bases and 3 bases, in that order; junction bases with no gene match: 18. The full variable domain, rest sourced from reference TRBV7-9 and TRBJ1-1, is DTGVSQNPRHKITKRGQNVTFRCDPISEHNRLYWYRQTLGQGPEFLTYFQNEAQLEKSRLLSDRFSAERPKGSFSTLEIQRTEQGDSAMYLCASSPLMGRQGQDTEAFFGQGTRLTVV.

The V and J genes are TRBV7-2 and TRBJ2-5, with D maybe TRBD2 (5 bases). CDR3 size: 17 residues. Trimming took off 0 bases at V and 2 bases at J, with 16 bases between the two ends. Looked up from germline, CDR1 is SGHTA and CDR2 is FQGNSA. The CDR3 region has the DNA TGTGCCAGCAGCTTAGCGCTAGGTGGAGGTTCACAAGAGACCCAGTACTTC. Its translation is CASSLALGGGSQETQYF.

This sequence joins TRBV27 and TRBJ2-5; TRBD2 might be the D (5 bases). From germline, CDR1 is MNHEY and CDR2 SMNVEV (reference sequence). V was trimmed by 7 bases and J by 5 bases, leaving 11 bases between them. CDR3 length: 12 amino acids. CDR3 loop: CASKGSVETQYF. CDR3 bases: TGTGCCAGCAAAGGGAGTGTCGAGACCCAGTACTTC.